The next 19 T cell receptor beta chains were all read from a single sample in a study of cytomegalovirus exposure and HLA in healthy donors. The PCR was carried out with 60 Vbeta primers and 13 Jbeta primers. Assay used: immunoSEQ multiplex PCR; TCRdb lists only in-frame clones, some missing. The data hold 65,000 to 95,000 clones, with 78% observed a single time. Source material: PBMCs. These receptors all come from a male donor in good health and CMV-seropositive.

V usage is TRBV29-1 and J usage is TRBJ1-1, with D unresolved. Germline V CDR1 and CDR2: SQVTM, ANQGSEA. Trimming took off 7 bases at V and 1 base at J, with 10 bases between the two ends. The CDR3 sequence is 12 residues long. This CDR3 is CSGYFSNTEAFF. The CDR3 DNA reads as TGCAGCGGATACTTCTCGAACACTGAAGCTTTCTTT.

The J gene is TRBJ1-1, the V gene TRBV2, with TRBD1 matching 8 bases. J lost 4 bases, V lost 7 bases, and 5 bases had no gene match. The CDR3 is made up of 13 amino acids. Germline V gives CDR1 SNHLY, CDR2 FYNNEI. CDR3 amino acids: CASTWTGSTEAFF. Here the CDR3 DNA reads TGTGCCAGCACCTGGACAGGGAGCACTGAAGCTTTCTTT.

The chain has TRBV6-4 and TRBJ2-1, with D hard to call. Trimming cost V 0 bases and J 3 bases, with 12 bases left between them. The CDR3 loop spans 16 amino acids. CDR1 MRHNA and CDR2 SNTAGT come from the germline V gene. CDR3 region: CASSDSSSLNYNEQFF. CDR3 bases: TGTGCCAGCAGTGACTCTTCTTCACTCAACTACAATGAGCAGTTCTTC.

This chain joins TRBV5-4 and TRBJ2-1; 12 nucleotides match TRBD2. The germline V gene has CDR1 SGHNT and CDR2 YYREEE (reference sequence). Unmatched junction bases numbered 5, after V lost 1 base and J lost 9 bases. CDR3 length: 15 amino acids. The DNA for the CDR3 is TGTGCCAGCAGCTTGCTAACTAGCGGGAGGAGTGAGCAGTTCTTC. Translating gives CASSLLTSGRSEQFF.

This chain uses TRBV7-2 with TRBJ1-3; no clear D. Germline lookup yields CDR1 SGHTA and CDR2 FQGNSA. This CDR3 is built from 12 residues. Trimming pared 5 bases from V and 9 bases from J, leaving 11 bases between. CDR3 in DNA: TGTGCCAGCAGCCCCCGAGGAGGCACCATATATTTT. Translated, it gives CASSPRGGTIYF.

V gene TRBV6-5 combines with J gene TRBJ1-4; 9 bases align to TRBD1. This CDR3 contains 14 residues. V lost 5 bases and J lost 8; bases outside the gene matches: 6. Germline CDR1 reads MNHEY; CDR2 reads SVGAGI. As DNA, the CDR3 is TGTGCCAGCAGTCCCGGGACAGGGAACGAAAAACTGTTTTTT. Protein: CASSPGTGNEKLFF.

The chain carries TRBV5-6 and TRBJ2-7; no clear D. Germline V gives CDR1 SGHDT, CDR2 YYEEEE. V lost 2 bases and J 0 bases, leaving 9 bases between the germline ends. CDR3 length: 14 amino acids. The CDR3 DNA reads TGTGCCAGCAGCTTAATACAGACCTCCTACGAGCAGTACTTC. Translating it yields CASSLIQTSYEQYF. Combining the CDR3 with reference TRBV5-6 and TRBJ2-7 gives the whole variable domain DAGVTQSPTHLIKTRGQQVTLRCSPKSGHDTVSWYQQALGQGPQFIFQYYEEEERQRGNFPDRFSGHQFPNYSSELNVNALLLGDSALYLCASSLIQTSYEQYFGPGTRLTVT.

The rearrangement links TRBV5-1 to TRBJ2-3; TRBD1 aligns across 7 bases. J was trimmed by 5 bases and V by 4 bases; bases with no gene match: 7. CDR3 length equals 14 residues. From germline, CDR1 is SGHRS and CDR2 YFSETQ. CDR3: CASSPRDRKDTQYF. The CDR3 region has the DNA TGCGCCAGCAGCCCTCGGGACAGAAAAGATACGCAGTATTTT. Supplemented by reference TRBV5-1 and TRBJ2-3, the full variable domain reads KAGVTQTPRYLIKTRGQQVTLSCSPISGHRSVSWYQQTPGQGLQFLFEYFSETQRNKGNFPGRFSGRQFSNSRSEMNVSTLELGDSALYLCASSPRDRKDTQYFGPGTRLTVL.

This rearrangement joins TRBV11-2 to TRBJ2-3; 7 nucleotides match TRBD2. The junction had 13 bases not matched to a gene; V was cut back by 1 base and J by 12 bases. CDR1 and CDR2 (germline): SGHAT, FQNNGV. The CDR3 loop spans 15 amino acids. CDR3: CASSLGGGGKPLQYF. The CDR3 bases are TGTGCCAGCAGCTTAGGGGGGGGAGGCAAACCTCTCCAGTATTTT. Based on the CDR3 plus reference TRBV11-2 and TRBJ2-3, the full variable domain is EAGVAQSPRYKIIEKRQSVAFWCNPISGHATLYWYQQILGQGPKLLIQFQNNGVVDDSQLPKDRFSAERLKGVDSTLKIQPAKLEDSAVYLCASSLGGGGKPLQYFGPGTRLTVL.

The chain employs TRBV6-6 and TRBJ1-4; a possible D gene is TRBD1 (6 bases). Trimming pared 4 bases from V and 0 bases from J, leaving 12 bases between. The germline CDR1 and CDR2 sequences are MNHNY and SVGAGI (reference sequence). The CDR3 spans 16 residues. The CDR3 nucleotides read TGTGCCAGCAGTTCCGAGAACAGGGCAACTAATGAAAAACTGTTTTTT. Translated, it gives CASSSENRATNEKLFF.

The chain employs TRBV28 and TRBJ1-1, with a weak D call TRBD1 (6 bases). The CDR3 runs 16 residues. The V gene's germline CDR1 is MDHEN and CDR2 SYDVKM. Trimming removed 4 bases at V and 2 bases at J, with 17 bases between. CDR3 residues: CASSSMPGQENTEAFF. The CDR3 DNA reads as TGTGCCAGCAGTTCGATGCCGGGACAAGAAAACACTGAAGCTTTCTTT.

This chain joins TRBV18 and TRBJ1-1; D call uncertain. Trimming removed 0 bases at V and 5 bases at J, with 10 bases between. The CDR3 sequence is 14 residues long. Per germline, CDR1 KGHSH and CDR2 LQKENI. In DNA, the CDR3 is TGTGCCAGCTCACCACCGCTCGGAGGAACTGAAGCTTTCTTT. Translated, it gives CASSPPLGGTEAFF.

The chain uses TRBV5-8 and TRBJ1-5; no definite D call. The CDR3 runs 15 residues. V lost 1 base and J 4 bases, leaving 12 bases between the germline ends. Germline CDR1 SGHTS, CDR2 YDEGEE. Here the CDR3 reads CASSLSIGGNQPQHF. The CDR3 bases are TGTGCCAGCAGCTTGTCAATCGGCGGGAATCAGCCCCAGCATTTT.

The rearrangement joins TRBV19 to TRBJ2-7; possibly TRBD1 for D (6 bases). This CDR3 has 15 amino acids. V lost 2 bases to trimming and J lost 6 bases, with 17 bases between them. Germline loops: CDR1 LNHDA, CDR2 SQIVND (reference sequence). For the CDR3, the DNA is TGTGCCAGTAGTATAAGTAGGGGGATATCGCGCGAGCAGTACTTC. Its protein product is CASSISRGISREQYF.

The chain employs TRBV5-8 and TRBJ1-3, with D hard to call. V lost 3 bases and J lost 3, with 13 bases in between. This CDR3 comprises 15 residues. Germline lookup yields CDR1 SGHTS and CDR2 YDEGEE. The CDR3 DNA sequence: TGTGCCAGCAGCTCCATGGCCAGACTTGGAAACACCATATATTTT. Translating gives CASSSMARLGNTIYF.

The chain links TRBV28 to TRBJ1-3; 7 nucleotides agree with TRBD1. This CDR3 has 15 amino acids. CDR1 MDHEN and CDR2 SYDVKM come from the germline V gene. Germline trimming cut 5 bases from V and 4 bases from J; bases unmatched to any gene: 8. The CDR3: CASSGIGGRGNTIYF. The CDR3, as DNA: TGTGCCAGCAGTGGAATAGGGGGCCGGGGAAACACCATATATTTT.

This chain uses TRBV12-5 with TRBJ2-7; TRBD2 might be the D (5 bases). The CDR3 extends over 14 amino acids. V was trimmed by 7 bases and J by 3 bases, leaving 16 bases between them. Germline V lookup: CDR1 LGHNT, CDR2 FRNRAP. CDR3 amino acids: CASAPGGGGYEQYF. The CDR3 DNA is TGTGCTAGTGCCCCAGGCGGAGGCGGCTACGAGCAGTACTTC.

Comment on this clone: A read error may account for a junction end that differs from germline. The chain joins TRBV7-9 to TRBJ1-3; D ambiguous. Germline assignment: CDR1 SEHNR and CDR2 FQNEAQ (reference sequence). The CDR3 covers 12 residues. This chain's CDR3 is CSSSLSVDTIYF. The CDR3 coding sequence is TGTTCCAGCAGCTTATCGGTGGACACCATATATTTT.

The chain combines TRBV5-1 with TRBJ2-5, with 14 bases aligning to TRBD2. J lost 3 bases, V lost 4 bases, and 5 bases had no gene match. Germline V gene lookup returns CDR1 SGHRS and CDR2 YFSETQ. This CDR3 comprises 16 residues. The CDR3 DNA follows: TGCGCCAGCAGCGGGCCGGGACTAGCGGGAGAAGAGACCCAGTACTTC. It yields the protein CASSGPGLAGEETQYF.